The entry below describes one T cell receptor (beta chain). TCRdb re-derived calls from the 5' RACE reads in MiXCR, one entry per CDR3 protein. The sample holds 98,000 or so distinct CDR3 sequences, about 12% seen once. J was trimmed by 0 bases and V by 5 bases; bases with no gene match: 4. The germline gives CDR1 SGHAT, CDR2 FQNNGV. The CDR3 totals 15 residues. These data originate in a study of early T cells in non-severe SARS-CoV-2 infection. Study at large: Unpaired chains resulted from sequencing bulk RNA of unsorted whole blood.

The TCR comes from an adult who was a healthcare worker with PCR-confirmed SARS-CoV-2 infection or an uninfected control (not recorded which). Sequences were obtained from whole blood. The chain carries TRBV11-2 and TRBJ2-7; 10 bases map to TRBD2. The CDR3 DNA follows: TGTGCCAGCAGCGCATGGACTAGCGGCTCCTACGAGCAGTACTTC. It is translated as CASSAWTSGSYEQYF.